The rows below give T cell receptor beta chains drawn from one sample of a study of blood T cell repertoires in COVID-19. Only in-frame clones appear in the TCRdb table, and some are missing; sequencing was by immunoSEQ multiplex PCR. This table has around 250,000 clones, 88% appearing once. Sequenced input: peripheral blood. The origin of the receptors is a woman aged 65 to 85 with COVID-19, enrolled during active disease. Both conserved end residues are part of each CDR3. The D gene is left open where the match is weak. Clone size appears in some rows only: once, few, many, or a class for an expanded clone.

size	V	J	D	DNA	CDR3
-	TRBV7-2	TRBJ2-5	-	TGTGCCAGCAGCTTAGATTCGTGGCGGTTGGGAGAGACCCAGTACTTC	CASSLDSWRLGETQYF
once	TRBV7-3	TRBJ2-3	TRBD2	TGTGCCAGCAGCTCAGGCGGGAGTCCAGATACGCAGTATTTT	CASSSGGSPDTQYF
-	TRBV15	TRBJ1-5	TRBD1	TGTGCCACCAGCTTCCGACAGGGGGGCAATCAGCCCCAGCATTTT	CATSFRQGGNQPQHF
-	TRBV18	TRBJ1-4	-	TGTGCCAGCTCACCAAGGGGCCAGAGTGAAAAACTGTTTTTT	CASSPRGQSEKLFF
-	TRBV6-2/TRBV6-3	TRBJ1-2	TRBD1	TGTGCCAGCAGTTTGGGGGACAGGGGGCGAAGGGATGGCTACACCTTC	CASSLGDRGRRDGYTF
-	TRBV5-6	TRBJ1-4	-	TGTGCCAGCAGCTCTGGGACAAGTAATGAAAAACTGTTTTTT	CASSSGTSNEKLFF
-	TRBV11-2	TRBJ1-2	-	TGTGCCAGCAGCTTAGGAATTACGGACAGATATGGCTACACCTTC	CASSLGITDRYGYTF
-	TRBV29-1	TRBJ1-2	TRBD1	TGCAGCGTCCGGACAGGGAGCGGCTATGGCTACACCTTC	CSVRTGSGYGYTF
-	TRBV6-1	TRBJ2-4	TRBD1	TGTGCCAGCAGTGGGACAGGGAACCTAGCCAAAAACATTCAGTACTTC	CASSGTGNLAKNIQYF
-	TRBV19	TRBJ1-2	TRBD1	TGTGCCAGTAGTAGATCGACCGGGACAGGCTATGGCTACACCTTC	CASSRSTGTGYGYTF
-	TRBV5-3	TRBJ1-1	-	TGTGCCAGAAGCTTGACCGGTAACACTGAAGCTTTCTTT	CARSLTGNTEAFF
-	TRBV15	TRBJ1-1	-	TGTGCCACCAGCAGCACCAGGACAGCTGAAGCTTTCTTT	CATSSTRTAEAFF
-	TRBV12-3/TRBV12-4	TRBJ2-4	TRBD1	TGTGCCAGCTGCACGTGGGACAGAAACATTCAGTACTTC	CASCTWDRNIQYF
-	TRBV25-1	TRBJ1-4	-	TGTGCCAGCAGTGAATTCATCGACAGGAACGAAAAACTGTTTTTT	CASSEFIDRNEKLFF
-	TRBV25-1	TRBJ1-2	-	TGTGCCAGCAGTGGAACTATTGGCTACACCTTC	CASSGTIGYTF
-	TRBV11-2	TRBJ1-1	-	TGTGCCAGCAGCTTACAGGCCACTGAAGCTTTCTTT	CASSLQATEAFF
-	TRBV28	TRBJ1-2	TRBD1	TGTGCCAGCAGTCCAACCGACAGGGTTTATGGCTACACCTTC	CASSPTDRVYGYTF
-	TRBV19	TRBJ1-2	TRBD1	TGTGCCACCTCCGGGACAGGTGACTATGGCTACACCTTC	CATSGTGDYGYTF
-	TRBV7-3	TRBJ1-3	-	TGTGCCAGCAGCCCGCACGCCCCTGGGGGCGGAAACACCATATATTTT	CASSPHAPGGGNTIYF
-	TRBV28	TRBJ1-2	TRBD1	TGTGCCAACACCCCGCCGGACAGGGCACATGGCTACACCTTC	CANTPPDRAHGYTF
-	TRBV28	TRBJ1-3	TRBD1	TGTGCCAGCAGTTTAGACGTCGCCAGCCAGGGGGCGACCATATATTTT	CASSLDVASQGATIYF
once	TRBV7-2	TRBJ2-1	TRBD1	TGTGCCAGCAGCCTCTTAAGGGGACAGGGGGCGCGGGATGAGCAGTTCTTC	CASSLLRGQGARDEQFF
once	TRBV12-5	TRBJ2-6	TRBD1	TGTGCTAGTGCCCTAGCACAGGGGGGCTCTGGGGCCAACGTCCTGACTTTC	CASALAQGGSGANVLTF
-	TRBV7-2	TRBJ1-1	TRBD1	TGTGCCAGCAGCCCCCGGTCAGGGGGCAAGAACACTGAAGCTTTCTTT	CASSPRSGGKNTEAFF
-	TRBV9	TRBJ1-5	-	TGTGCCAGCAGCGAGGGGGGGTGGCCCAATCAGCCCCAGCATTTT	CASSEGGWPNQPQHF
-	TRBV7-9	TRBJ2-4	-	TGTGCCAGCCCCCGTATTGGTGGACAGAGTCTAGCCAAAAACATTCAGTACTTC	CASPRIGGQSLAKNIQYF
-	TRBV2	TRBJ1-2	TRBD1	TGTGCCAGCAGTTCTGACCACGGGGGACAGCTATATGGCTACACCTTC	CASSSDHGGQLYGYTF
few	TRBV18	TRBJ1-2	-	TGTGCCAGCTCACCACGCGGGGCTGACTATGGCTACACCTTC	CASSPRGADYGYTF
-	TRBV2	TRBJ2-1	TRBD2	TGTGCCAGCAGTGACGCTAGCGGGGTCCTCCGGGAGCAGTTCTTC	CASSDASGVLREQFF
few	TRBV12-5	TRBJ2-2	-	TGTGCTAGTGGCCTCGACACCGGGGAGCTGTTTTTT	CASGLDTGELFF
-	TRBV29-1	TRBJ2-5	-	TGCAGCGTTGATCATCAGGCCCAAGAGACCCAGTACTTC	CSVDHQAQETQYF
-	TRBV5-6	TRBJ2-3	TRBD2	TGTGCCAGCAGCTTCCGTGGTAGCGGGATCTCAGATACGCAGTATTTT	CASSFRGSGISDTQYF
-	TRBV24-1	TRBJ1-2	TRBD1	TGTGCCACCCGACAGGGGGCTAACTATGGCTACACCTTC	CATRQGANYGYTF
-	TRBV7-2	TRBJ2-7	-	TGTGCCAGCAGCCCCACAGGGTTCTACGAGCAGTACTTC	CASSPTGFYEQYF
-	TRBV19	TRBJ2-7	-	TGTGCCAGTAGTATACCCGGGACACCTCTTAACGAGCAGTACTTC	CASSIPGTPLNEQYF
once	TRBV3-1/TRBV3-2	TRBJ1-4	TRBD1	TGTGCCAGCAGCCAACAGGGACAGGGGCTACGGACTAATGAAAAACTGTTTTTT	CASSQQGQGLRTNEKLFF
-	TRBV5-1	TRBJ2-2	TRBD1	TGCGCCAGCAGTTCTGACAGGGACACCGGGGAGCTGTTTTTT	CASSSDRDTGELFF
-	TRBV19	TRBJ1-5	-	TGTGCCGGTAGTAAGTCAGGTATTAGCAATCAGCCCCAGCATTTT	CAGSKSGISNQPQHF
-	TRBV7-3	TRBJ2-2	-	TGTGCCAGCAGCTCCACAGAAGAAACAGACGCGAACACCGGGGAGCTGTTTTTT	CASSSTEETDANTGELFF
-	TRBV4-2	TRBJ2-7	TRBD2	TGTGCCAGCAGACTCCTTGGCGGGAGGGGGGACGAGCAGTACTTC	CASRLLGGRGDEQYF
-	TRBV7-2	TRBJ2-5	TRBD2	TGTGCCAGCAGCTTAAACTTAGCGGGAGGTGCGGAGACCCAGTACTTC	CASSLNLAGGAETQYF
-	TRBV10-3	TRBJ1-4	TRBD1	TGTGCCATCAGTCAGGGGGCCGATAATGAAAAACTGTTTTTT	CAISQGADNEKLFF
-	TRBV5-1	TRBJ2-5	TRBD2	TGCGCCAGCAGCTCCGGGACTAGCGGCCAAGAGACCCAGTACTTC	CASSSGTSGQETQYF
-	TRBV7-2	TRBJ1-2	TRBD1	TGTGCCAGCAGCTTGGACAGGGGACCCTATGGCTACACCTTC	CASSLDRGPYGYTF
-	TRBV2	TRBJ1-2	-	TGTGCCAGCAGTGATCTTGGGCTGCAGAGTTCCTATGGCTACACCTTC	CASSDLGLQSSYGYTF
-	TRBV7-9	TRBJ1-1	-	TGTGCCAGCAGCCCCCAAGCAACTGAAGCTTTCTTT	CASSPQATEAFF
-	TRBV13	TRBJ1-4	-	TGTGCCAGCAGCTTGTACAGTAATGAAAAACTGTTTTTT	CASSLYSNEKLFF
-	TRBV4-3	TRBJ2-7	-	TGCGCCAGCAGCCAAGAGTCGAGGAGGGGCGAGCAGTACTTC	CASSQESRRGEQYF
once	TRBV6-1	TRBJ2-7	-	TGTGCCAGCAGTGAAGGGCCGGGTCTAGGGGCCTACGAGCAGTACTTC	CASSEGPGLGAYEQYF
once	TRBV2	TRBJ1-2	TRBD1	TGTGCCAGCACCAAAGGACAGGGCGGCTACACCTTC	CASTKGQGGYTF